Detailed here is one T cell receptor (beta chain). Its antigen remains unknown. These data belong to a study of circulating and synovial CD4+ cells in juvenile arthritis. Findings and caveats of the study: Measured synovium overlap likely understates the true shared repertoire. These repertoires were less diverse than bulk blood CD4 repertoires. CPL versus bulk CD4 samples: T cell genome counts differed by at least an order of magnitude.

The CDR3 sequence is 13 residues long. J gave up 6 bases and V 4 bases, and 3 bases lay outside the gene matches. CDR1 ENHRY and CDR2 SYGVKD come from the germline V gene. Using immunoSEQ multiplex PCR, the repertoire was profiled, and TCRdb retains in-frame clones only, with some absent. Among over 30,000 clones listed, about 95% were seen once. Sequencing was performed on CD4+ T cells from blood. This TCR came from a human donor with juvenile idiopathic arthritis. The V call is TRBV10-3, the J call TRBJ1-2; TRBD1 matches 9 bases. As DNA, the CDR3 is TGTGCCATCAGTGGGACAGGGGAAAATGGCTACACCTTC. This codes for CAISGTGENGYTF.